The 7 T cell receptor beta chains listed next were all sequenced from one sample in a study of blood T cell repertoires in COVID-19. Only in-frame clones appear in the TCRdb table, and some are missing; sequencing was by immunoSEQ multiplex PCR. The sample contains around 130,000 clones, approximately 85% of which appear only once. The specimen sequenced was peripheral blood. The receptors were sampled from a woman older than 75 with acute or convalescent COVID-19.

The rearrangement uses TRBV18 and TRBJ2-1; 12 bases are shared with TRBD2. CDR3 length: 15 amino acids. From germline, CDR1 is KGHSH and CDR2 LQKENI. With 4 bases clipped from V and 7 bases from J, the junction kept 5 bases outside the gene matches. The CDR3 DNA reads TGTGCCAGCTCACTTGCTAGCGGGAGGGCTAATGAGCAGTTCTTC. Protein product: CASSLASGRANEQFF.

Here the CDR3 reads CASSVASGPSYNEQFF. The DNA of the CDR3 is TGTGCCAGCAGTGTGGCTAGCGGGCCCTCCTACAATGAGCAGTTCTTC. The chain couples TRBV6-1 to TRBJ2-1; 8 bases are shared with TRBD2. Germline V gene data show CDR1 as MNHNS and CDR2 as SASEGT. J lost 0 bases, V lost 4 bases, and 5 bases had no gene match. This CDR3 is 16 amino acids long.

V usage is TRBV18 and J usage is TRBJ2-7; no firm D call. The CDR3 totals 16 residues. Between the trimmed V and J ends, which lost 3 bases and 3 bases, there was a span of 18 bases. Germline V gene lookup returns CDR1 KGHSH and CDR2 LQKENI. CDR3 sequence: CASSPRTAIVRYEQYF. The CDR3 DNA follows: TGTGCCAGCTCACCTAGAACAGCTATTGTCCGCTACGAGCAGTACTTC.

The rearrangement links TRBV7-9 to TRBJ1-4, with 9 bases that match TRBD1. V lost 2 bases to trimming and J lost 3 bases; unmatched junction nucleotides: 10. Germline values: CDR1 SEHNR, CDR2 FQNEAQ (reference sequence). The CDR3 is 18 residues long. Here the CDR3 DNA reads TGTGCCAGCAGCTTACGGGACGGGGACAGGGCCGCTAATGAAAAACTGTTTTTT. Translated, it gives CASSLRDGDRAANEKLFF.

The rearrangement links TRBV3-1 (or the pseudogene TRBV3-2) to TRBJ2-5, with a tentative D call TRBD1 (5 bases). The CDR3 extends over 12 amino acids. Germline values: CDR1 LGHDT, CDR2 YNNKEL (reference sequence). The V end was cut by 6 bases, the J end by 4 bases, with 9 bases between. DNA of the CDR3: TGTGCCAGCAGGCGAGACAGAGAGACCCAGTACTTC. Encoded protein: CASRRDRETQYF.

The rearrangement uses TRBV5-6 and TRBJ1-6; tentatively, D is TRBD1 (6 bases). Germline-derived CDR1 and CDR2 are SGHDT and YYEEEE. The V and J ends lost 0 bases and 9 bases respectively, with 10 bases between them. This CDR3 is built from 14 residues. The CDR3 here is CASSLGRGGSPLHF. The CDR3 DNA sequence: TGTGCCAGCAGCTTGGGTAGGGGGGGTTCACCCCTCCACTTT.

The chain links TRBV7-3 to TRBJ2-1, with a possible D match to TRBD2 (7 bases). The CDR3 is 14 amino acids. Trimming stripped 5 bases from V and 3 bases from J, with 11 bases between. Per the germline V gene, CDR1 is SGHTA and CDR2 is FQGTGA. The CDR3 sequence: CASSLGGDYNEQFF. DNA of the CDR3: TGTGCCAGCAGCCTAGGGGGGGACTACAATGAGCAGTTCTTC.